This TCR beta chain appears in the sequencing data of a study of blood T cell repertoires in COVID-19. At the level of the study: Acute and convalescent COVID-19 samples came from the United States, Italy and Spain.

Some clones are missing from TCRdb's copy, which holds only in-frame ones; the method was immunoSEQ multiplex PCR. The sample includes roughly 79,000 clones, around 88% of them seen just once. Trimming took off 8 bases at V and 2 bases at J, with 13 bases between the two ends. The CDR3 has 14 amino acids. Germline V gene sequence: CDR1 SNHLY, CDR2 FYNNEI. This rearrangement joins TRBV2 to TRBJ2-1, with D possibly matching TRBD2 (7 bases). What was sequenced was peripheral blood. This clonotype originated in an elderly woman with active or convalescent COVID-19. CDR3 nucleotide sequence: TGTGCCAGCGGGGGGGGCGGGACCTACAATGAGCAGTTCTTC. Translated: CASGGGGTYNEQFF.